The clone carrying this T cell receptor beta chain was counted a few times. This sample is part of a study of identical twins. TCRdb re-called the 5' RACE reads through MiXCR, storing one row per CDR3 protein. The sample shows roughly 490,000 distinct CDR3 sequences, more than 13% of them seen only once. Trimming removed 0 bases at V and 4 bases at J, with 13 bases between. The CDR3 covers 15 residues. Germline V gives CDR1 SGHKS, CDR2 YYEKEE (reference sequence). This sample was shared with a second study, whose subject was yellow fever vaccine responses in identical twins.

J is TRBJ1-2 and V is TRBV5-5, with D hard to call. The sample was CD4+ T cells sorted from blood. The sequence was obtained from a woman younger than 30 in good health. CDR3 in amino acids: CASSLESGSGYGYTF. DNA of the CDR3: TGTGCCAGCAGCTTGGAATCGGGTTCGGGCTATGGCTACACCTTC.